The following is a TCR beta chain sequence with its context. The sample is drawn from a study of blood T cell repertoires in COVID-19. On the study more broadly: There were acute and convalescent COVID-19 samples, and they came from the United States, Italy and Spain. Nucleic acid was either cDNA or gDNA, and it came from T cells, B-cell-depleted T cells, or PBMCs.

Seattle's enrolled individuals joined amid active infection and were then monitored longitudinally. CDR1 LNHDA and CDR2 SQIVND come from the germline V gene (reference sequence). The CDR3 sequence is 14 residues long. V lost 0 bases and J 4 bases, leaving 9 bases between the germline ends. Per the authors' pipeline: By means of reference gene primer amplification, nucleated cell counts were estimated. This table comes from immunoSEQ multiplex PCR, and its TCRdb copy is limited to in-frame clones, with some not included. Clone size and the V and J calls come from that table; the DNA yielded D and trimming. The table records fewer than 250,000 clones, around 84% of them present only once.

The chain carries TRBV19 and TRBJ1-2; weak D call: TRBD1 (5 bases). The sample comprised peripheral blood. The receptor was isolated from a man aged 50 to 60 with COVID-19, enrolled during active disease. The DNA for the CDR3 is TGTGCCAGTAGTATAGATGGCGGGGCCTATGGCTACACCTTC. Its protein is CASSIDGGAYGYTF.